The rows below give T cell receptor beta chains drawn from one sample of a study of shared clonotypes between healthy human individuals. Profiling relied on immunoSEQ multiplex PCR, and the TCRdb table lists in-frame clones only, not all of them. Seen here are about 2.3 million clones, under 95% observed once, and the top ten hold approximately 0.39%. Sequencing was performed on naive CD4+ T cells from PBMCs. Receptors originate from a man younger than 30 in good health. Some clones in this sample may be carry-over from other donors' samples. Each CDR3 is given with its conserved first and last residue. Fields, in order: clone size, V gene, J gene, D gene, CDR3 protein, CDR3 DNA. A D gene is named only where the DNA matches it firmly. The size entry is marked missing in some rows and otherwise reads once, few, many or a size class.

>few|TRBV5-1|TRBJ1-1|.
CASSWDGNTEAFF
TGCGCCAGCAGCTGGGACGGAAACACTGAAGCTTTCTTT
>.|TRBV19|TRBJ1-5|.
CASNVQGSNQPQHF
TGTGCCAGTAACGTTCAGGGGAGTAATCAGCCCCAGCATTTT
>.|TRBV5-5|TRBJ1-1|TRBD1
CASSLTGEGTEAFF
TGTGCCAGCAGTCTAACAGGGGAAGGTACTGAAGCTTTCTTT
>.|TRBV7-2|TRBJ1-1|.
CASSQSRGSGTEAFF
TGTGCCAGCAGCCAGAGTAGGGGGTCTGGGACTGAAGCTTTCTTT
>.|TRBV25-1|TRBJ1-4|.
CASSYPATNEKLFF
TGTGCCAGCAGCTATCCTGCAACTAATGAAAAACTGTTTTTT
>.|TRBV18|TRBJ1-5|.
CASSPYNNQPQHF
TGTGCCAGCTCACCTTATAACAATCAGCCCCAGCATTTT
>.|TRBV2|TRBJ1-3|.
CASRGNRAYSGNTIYF
TGTGCCAGCAGGGGAAACAGGGCTTACTCTGGAAACACCATATATTTT
>.|TRBV19|TRBJ2-1|TRBD2
CASSILELAGGSSYNEQFF
TGTGCCAGTAGTATTCTAGAACTAGCGGGAGGGAGCTCCTACAATGAGCAGTTCTTC
>.|TRBV19|TRBJ2-7|TRBD2
CASSGRGTSGSYEQYF
TGTGCCAGTAGTGGAAGGGGGACTAGCGGGAGCTACGAGCAGTACTTC
>.|TRBV7-2|TRBJ2-5|.
CASTSGGGSETQYF
TGTGCCAGCACCTCAGGTGGAGGGAGTGAGACCCAGTACTTC